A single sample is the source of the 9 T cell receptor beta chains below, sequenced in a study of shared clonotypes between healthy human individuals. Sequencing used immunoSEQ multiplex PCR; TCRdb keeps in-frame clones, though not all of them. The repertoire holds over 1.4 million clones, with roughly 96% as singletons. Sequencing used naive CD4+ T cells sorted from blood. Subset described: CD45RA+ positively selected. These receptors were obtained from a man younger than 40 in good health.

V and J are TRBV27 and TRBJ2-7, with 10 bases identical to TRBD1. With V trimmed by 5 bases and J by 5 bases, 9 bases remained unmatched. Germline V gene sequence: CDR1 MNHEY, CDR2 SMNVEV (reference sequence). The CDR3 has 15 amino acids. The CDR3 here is CASSLGTGATDEQYF. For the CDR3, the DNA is TGTGCCAGCAGTCTCGGGACAGGGGCTACGGACGAGCAGTACTTC.

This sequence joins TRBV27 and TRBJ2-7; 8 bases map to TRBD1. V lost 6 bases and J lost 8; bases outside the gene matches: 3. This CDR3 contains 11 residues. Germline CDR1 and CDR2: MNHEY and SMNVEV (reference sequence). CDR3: CASRRTGQQYF. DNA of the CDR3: TGTGCCAGCAGAAGGACAGGGCAGCAGTACTTC.

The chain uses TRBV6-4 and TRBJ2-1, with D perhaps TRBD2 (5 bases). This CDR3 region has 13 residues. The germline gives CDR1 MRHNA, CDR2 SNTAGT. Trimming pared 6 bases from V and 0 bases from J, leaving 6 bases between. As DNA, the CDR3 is TGTGCCAGCAGCCGGGACTCCTACAATGAGCAGTTCTTC. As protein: CASSRDSYNEQFF.

As DNA, the CDR3 is TGTGCCAGCAGTAACACAGGGTTGGTAGCCAAAAACATTCAGTACTTC. This sequence encodes CASSNTGLVAKNIQYF. This rearrangement joins TRBV2 to TRBJ2-4; possibly TRBD1 for D (6 bases). Trimming shortened V by 5 bases and J by 0 bases, and 14 bases separated the two germline ends. CDR3 length equals 16 residues. Germline lookup yields CDR1 SNHLY and CDR2 FYNNEI.

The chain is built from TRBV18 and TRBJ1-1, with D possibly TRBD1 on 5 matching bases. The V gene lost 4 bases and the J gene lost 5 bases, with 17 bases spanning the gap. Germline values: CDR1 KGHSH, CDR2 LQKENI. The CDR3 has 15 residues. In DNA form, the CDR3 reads TGTGCCAGCTCACTAAGAGAGGTCGGGGGGACTGAAGCTTTCTTT. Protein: CASSLREVGGTEAFF.

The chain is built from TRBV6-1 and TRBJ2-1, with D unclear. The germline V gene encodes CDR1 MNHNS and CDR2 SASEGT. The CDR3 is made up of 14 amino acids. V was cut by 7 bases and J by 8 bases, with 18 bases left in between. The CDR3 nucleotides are TGTGCCAGCACCACCAGCCAAGGTGCGTATGAGCAGTTCTTC. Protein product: CASTTSQGAYEQFF.

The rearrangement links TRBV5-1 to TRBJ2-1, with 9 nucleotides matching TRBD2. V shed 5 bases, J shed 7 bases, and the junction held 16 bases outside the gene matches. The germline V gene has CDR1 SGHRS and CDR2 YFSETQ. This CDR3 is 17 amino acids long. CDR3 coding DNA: TGCGCCAGCAGAGAGGGGGTGAGGTTTAGCGGGAGTAATGAGCAGTTCTTC. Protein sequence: CASREGVRFSGSNEQFF.

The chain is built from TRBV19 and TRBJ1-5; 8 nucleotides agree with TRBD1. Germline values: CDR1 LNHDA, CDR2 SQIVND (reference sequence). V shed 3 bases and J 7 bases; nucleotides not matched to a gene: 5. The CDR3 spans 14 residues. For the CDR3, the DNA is TGTGCCAGTAGTATCACCCAGGGGGCACAGCCCCAGCATTTT. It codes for CASSITQGAQPQHF.

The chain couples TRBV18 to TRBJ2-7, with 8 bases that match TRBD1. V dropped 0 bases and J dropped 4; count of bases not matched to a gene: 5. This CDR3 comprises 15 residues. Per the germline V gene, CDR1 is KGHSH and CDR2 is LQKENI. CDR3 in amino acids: CASSPPVRGQYEQYF. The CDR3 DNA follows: TGTGCCAGCTCACCACCGGTCAGGGGGCAGTACGAGCAGTACTTC. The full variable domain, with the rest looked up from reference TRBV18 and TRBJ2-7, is NAGVMQNPRHLVRRRGQEARLRCSPMKGHSHVYWYRQLPEEGLKFMVYLQKENIIDESGMPKERFSAEFPKEGPSILRIQQVVRGDSAAYFCASSPPVRGQYEQYFGPGTRLTVT.